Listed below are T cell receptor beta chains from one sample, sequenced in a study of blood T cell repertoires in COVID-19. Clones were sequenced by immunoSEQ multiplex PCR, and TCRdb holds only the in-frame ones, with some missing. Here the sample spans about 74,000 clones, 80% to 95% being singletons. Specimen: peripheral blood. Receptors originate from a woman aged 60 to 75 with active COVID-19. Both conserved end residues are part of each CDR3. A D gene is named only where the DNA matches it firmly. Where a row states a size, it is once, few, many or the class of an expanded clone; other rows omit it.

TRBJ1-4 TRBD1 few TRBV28 TGTGCCAGCAGGGGACAGGTCCCTAATGAAAAACTGTTTTTT CASRGQVPNEKLFF
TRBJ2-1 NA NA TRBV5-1 TGCGCCAGCAACTCCGGGAAATCCTACAATGAGCAGTTCTTC CASNSGKSYNEQFF
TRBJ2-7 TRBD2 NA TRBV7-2 TGTGCCAGCAGCTTAGGGACTAGCGGGTTGGGGGAGCAGTACTTC CASSLGTSGLGEQYF
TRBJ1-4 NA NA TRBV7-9 TGTGCCAGCAGCTTCCGGTCCAACGATGAAAAACTGTTTTTT CASSFRSNDEKLFF
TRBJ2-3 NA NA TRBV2 TGTGCCAGCAGTAATTTCGGCTCGGCGGTCGGGGATACGCAGTATTTT CASSNFGSAVGDTQYF
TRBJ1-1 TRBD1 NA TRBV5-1 TGCGCCAGCACCCAGGGGGGCGACCCGGTGACAGCTTTCTTT CASTQGGDPVTAFF
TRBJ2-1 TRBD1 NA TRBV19 TGTGCCAGTAGTATCAAAAACGGGGGACAGGGGTTAGAGTTCAGTGATGAGCAGTTCTTC CASSIKNGGQGLEFSDEQFF
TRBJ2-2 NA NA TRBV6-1 TGTGCCAGCAGTGACAGAACCGGGGAGCTGTTTTTT CASSDRTGELFF
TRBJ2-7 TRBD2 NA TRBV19 TGTGCCAGTAGTATCAAGGGACTAGCGGGAGGTTACGAGCAGTACTTC CASSIKGLAGGYEQYF
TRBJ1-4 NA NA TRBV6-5 TGTGCCAGCTCCTACAGGGTGGATGAAAAACTGTTTTTT CASSYRVDEKLFF
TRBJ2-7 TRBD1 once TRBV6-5 TGTGCCAGCAGCGGACAGGGAGAGGGCGAGCAGTACTTC CASSGQGEGEQYF
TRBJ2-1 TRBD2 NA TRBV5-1 TGCGCCAGCACCGCAATTGGGCTAGCGGGACCGAATGAGCAGTTCTTC CASTAIGLAGPNEQFF
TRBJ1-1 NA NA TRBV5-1 TGCGCCAGCAGCAACCAAGGGAGTGGAGAAGCTTTCTTT CASSNQGSGEAFF
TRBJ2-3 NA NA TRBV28 TGTGCCAGCAGCCCTCTCGGCGGGGCAGAAAAGACGCAGTATTTT CASSPLGGAEKTQYF
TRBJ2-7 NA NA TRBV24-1 TGTGCCACCAGTGACGGCCTGGACACCCAGTACTTC CATSDGLDTQYF
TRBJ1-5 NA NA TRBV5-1 TGCGCCAGCAGCCCCGAGGGCAATCAGCCCCAGCATTTT CASSPEGNQPQHF
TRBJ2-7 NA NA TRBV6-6 TGTGCCAGCGTTCGGGAGCGATCCTACGAGCAGTACTTC CASVRERSYEQYF
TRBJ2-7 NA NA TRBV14 TGTGCCAGCAGCCAAGACCCGCTCCAGGGCGCCTACGAGCAGTACTTC CASSQDPLQGAYEQYF
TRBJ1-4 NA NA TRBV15 TGTGCCACCAGCAGAGATCCCTCGGGGAATGAAAAACTGTTTTTT CATSRDPSGNEKLFF
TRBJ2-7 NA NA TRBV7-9 TGTGCCAGCAGCTTATTTCTCTACGAGCAGTACTTC CASSLFLYEQYF
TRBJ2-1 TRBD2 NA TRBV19 TGTGCCAGTAGCCCACTAGCGGGAGCTGTCAATGAGCAGTTCTTC CASSPLAGAVNEQFF
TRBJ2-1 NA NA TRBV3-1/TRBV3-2 TGTGCCAGCAGCCAAGCCCGGGAGCAGTTCTTC CASSQAREQFF
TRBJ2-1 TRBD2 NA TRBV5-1 TGCGCCAGCAAGGCGAGCGGGAGTTCCTACAATGAGCAGTTCTTC CASKASGSSYNEQFF
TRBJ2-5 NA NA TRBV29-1 TGCAGCGTTGAAAATTTCGGGGGAGGTGAGACCCAGTACTTC CSVENFGGGETQYF
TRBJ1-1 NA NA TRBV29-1 TGCAGCGTCCAGACTCCTGAAGCTTTCTTT CSVQTPEAFF
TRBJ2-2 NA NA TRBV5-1 TGCGCCAGCAGCTCGGCGGGCACCGGGGAGCTGTTTTTT CASSSAGTGELFF
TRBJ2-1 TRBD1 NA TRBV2 TGTGCCAGCAGTCACCGGGACAGGGCGGGCAATGAGCAGTTCTTC CASSHRDRAGNEQFF
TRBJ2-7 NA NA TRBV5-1 TGCGCCAGCAGCAGCGAGTCTACCTACGAGCAGTACTTC CASSSESTYEQYF
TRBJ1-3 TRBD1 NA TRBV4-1 TGCGCCAGCAGCCGAACAGGGGCGCGTGACACCATATATTTT CASSRTGARDTIYF
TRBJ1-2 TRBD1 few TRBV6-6 TGTGCCAGCAGTCCCCAGGGACAGAAATATAACTATGGCTACACCTTC CASSPQGQKYNYGYTF
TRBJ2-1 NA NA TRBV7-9 TGTGCCAGCAGCTTAGCCTCTCCCCTAGCCTCATCGGAGTTCTTC CASSLASPLASSEFF
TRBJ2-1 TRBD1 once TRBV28 TGTGCCAGCAGTTCCCGATTGGACAGGGTACTGGATGAGCAGTTCTTC CASSSRLDRVLDEQFF
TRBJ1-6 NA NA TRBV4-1 TGCGCCAGCAGCCAAGAAGTCGGTTCCCGTCCCAATTCACCCCTCCACTTT CASSQEVGSRPNSPLHF
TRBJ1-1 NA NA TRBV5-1 TGCGCCAGCAGCTTGGTAGGGGTAGCTGAAGCTTTCTTT CASSLVGVAEAFF
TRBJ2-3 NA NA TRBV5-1 TGCGCCAGCAGGCATCAGGGGGGTCAAGATACGCAGTATTTT CASRHQGGQDTQYF
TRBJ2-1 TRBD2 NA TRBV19 TGTGCCAGTAGTACCGAGCGGGAGGGCCACGATGAGCAGTTCTTC CASSTEREGHDEQFF
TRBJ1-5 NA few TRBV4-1 TGCGCCAGCAGCCAAGAACCGGGGGGCAATCAGCCCCAGCATTTT CASSQEPGGNQPQHF
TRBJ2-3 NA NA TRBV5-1 TGCGCCAGCAGCTTGGACGACAGGTTTGATACGCAGTATTTT CASSLDDRFDTQYF
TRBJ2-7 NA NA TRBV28 TGTGCCAGCAGACGGGACTCCCGGAGCTCCTACGAGCAGTACTTC CASRRDSRSSYEQYF